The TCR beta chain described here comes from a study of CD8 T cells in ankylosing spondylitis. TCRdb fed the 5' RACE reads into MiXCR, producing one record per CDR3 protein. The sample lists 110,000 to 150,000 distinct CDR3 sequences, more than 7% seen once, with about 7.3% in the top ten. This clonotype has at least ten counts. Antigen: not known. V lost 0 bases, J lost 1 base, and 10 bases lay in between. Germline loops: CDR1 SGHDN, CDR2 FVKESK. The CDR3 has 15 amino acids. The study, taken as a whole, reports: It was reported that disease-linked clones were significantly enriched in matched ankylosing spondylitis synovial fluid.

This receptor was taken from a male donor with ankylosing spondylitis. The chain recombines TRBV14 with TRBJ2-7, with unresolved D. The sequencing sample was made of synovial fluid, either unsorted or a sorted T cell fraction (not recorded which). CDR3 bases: TGTGCCAGCAGCCAAGACCGCGCCACATCCTACGAGCAGTACTTC. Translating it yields CASSQDRATSYEQYF.